This is a list of T cell receptor beta chains from one sample in a study of monozygotic twins with cystic fibrosis. Repertoires were generated with immunoSEQ multiplex PCR, while TCRdb's copy carries only in-frame clones and drops some. This table holds approximately 34,000 clones, over 75% found once. Input material: blood. These TCRs come from a girl aged 2 to 10 with cystic fibrosis. CDR3s include the opening cysteine and the closing phenylalanine or tryptophan. Fields, in order: clone size, D gene, V gene, J gene, CDR3 protein, CDR3 DNA. The D gene is left open where the match is weak. Rows give clone size only sometimes, using once, few, many, or a class for an expanded clone.

.	.	TRBV7-7	TRBJ1-3	CASSLEGFGNTIYF	TGTGCCAGCAGCTTAGAGGGGTTCGGAAACACCATATATTTT
.	.	TRBV5-4	TRBJ1-1	CASSLGAGTDTEAFF	TGTGCCAGCAGCTTGGGGGCAGGGACGGACACTGAAGCTTTCTTT
.	TRBD1	TRBV9	TRBJ2-7	CASSAGQGALYEQYF	TGTGCCAGCAGCGCGGGACAGGGGGCTTTATACGAGCAGTACTTC
.	.	TRBV20-1	TRBJ1-5	CSAGFLGPQHF	TGCAGTGCAGGGTTTTTGGGGCCCCAGCATTTT
few	.	TRBV5-1	TRBJ2-1	CASALGRGPYNEQFF	TGCGCCAGCGCTCTAGGGCGGGGGCCTTACAATGAGCAGTTCTTC
few	.	TRBV30	TRBJ1-1	CACNRRREREAFF	TGTGCCTGTAACAGACGAAGGGAGAGAGAAGCTTTCTTT
.	TRBD1	TRBV6-1	TRBJ1-1	CASSDRALSPEAFF	TGTGCCAGCAGCGACAGGGCACTCAGTCCTGAAGCTTTCTTT
.	.	TRBV5-5	TRBJ2-5	CASSSVGTYQETQYF	TGTGCCAGCAGCTCGGTGGGGACTTACCAAGAGACCCAGTACTTC
.	TRBD1	TRBV30	TRBJ1-6	CAWRGTGGYSSPLHF	TGTGCCTGGAGGGGGACAGGGGGCTATAGTTCACCCCTCCACTTT
once	.	TRBV7-6	TRBJ1-1	CASSSTGDTYTEAFF	TGTGCCAGCAGCTCCACAGGCGATACCTACACTGAAGCTTTCTTT
.	.	TRBV18	TRBJ2-2	CASSIQLWNTGELFF	TGTGCCAGCTCAATACAATTATGGAACACCGGGGAGCTGTTTTTT
.	.	TRBV7-3	TRBJ2-2	CASSLEAGRELFF	TGTGCCAGCAGCTTAGAGGCGGGCCGGGAGCTGTTTTTT
once	.	TRBV14	TRBJ2-2	CASSPRVSGELFF	TGTGCCAGCAGCCCCCGCGTAAGCGGGGAGCTGTTTTTT
.	.	TRBV30	TRBJ1-2	CAWSLRGRYYGYTF	TGTGCCTGGAGTCTAAGAGGCCGTTACTATGGCTACACCTTC
.	.	TRBV7-2	TRBJ2-3	CASRLQGTDTQYF	TGTGCCAGCAGATTACAGGGCACAGATACGCAGTATTTT
.	TRBD2	TRBV7-6	TRBJ2-7	CASSLRLAGANLQYF	TGTGCCAGCAGCTTAAGGCTAGCGGGGGCCAATTTGCAGTACTTC
.	.	TRBV7-2	TRBJ1-1	CASSLDGVTDTEAFF	TGTGCCAGCAGCTTAGACGGGGTTACGGACACTGAAGCTTTCTTT
.	.	TRBV25-1	TRBJ2-3	CASSAYNGWGPTDTQYF	TGTGCCAGCAGTGCGTATAATGGTTGGGGGCCCACAGATACGCAGTATTTT
.	TRBD1	TRBV25-1	TRBJ1-4	CASSEFLQGLNEKLFF	TGTGCCAGCAGTGAATTCTTACAGGGGCTTAATGAAAAACTGTTTTTT
.	TRBD1	TRBV30	TRBJ1-3	CAWSQGAGNTIYF	TGTGCCTGGAGTCAGGGGGCTGGAAACACCATATATTTT
.	TRBD2	TRBV5-1	TRBJ2-4	CASSLDRLARNIQYF	TGCGCCAGCAGCTTGGACCGACTAGCTCGAAACATTCAGTACTTC
.	TRBD1	TRBV5-5	TRBJ1-2	CASSSGQGYGYTF	TGTGCCAGCAGCTCTGGACAGGGCTATGGCTACACCTTC
.	TRBD1	TRBV7-2	TRBJ2-7	CASSLAGTGPLYEQYF	TGTGCCAGCAGCTTAGCCGGGACAGGGCCTCTCTACGAGCAGTACTTC
.	TRBD1	TRBV7-8	TRBJ1-2	CASSHPGGRGVGGYTF	TGTGCCAGCAGCCACCCAGGGGGGCGAGGAGTAGGAGGCTACACCTTC
few	.	TRBV5-1	TRBJ1-1	CASSLEPHRENTEAFF	TGCGCCAGCAGCTTGGAGCCCCACAGGGAAAACACTGAAGCTTTCTTT
.	.	TRBV29-1	TRBJ2-5	CSVRDTGRETQYF	TGCAGCGTCCGAGACACAGGGCGGGAGACCCAGTACTTC
.	.	TRBV7-9	TRBJ1-2	CASSLDGYTF	TGTGCCAGCAGCTTAGATGGCTACACCTTC
once	TRBD2	TRBV6-5	TRBJ2-1	CASSLREALGNEQFF	TGTGCCAGCAGTTTACGGGAGGCTCTGGGAAATGAGCAGTTCTTC
.	.	TRBV20-1	TRBJ2-1	CSASRQGMFF	TGCAGTGCTAGTCGGCAGGGTATGTTCTTC
once	.	TRBV6-6	TRBJ1-5	CASTEQGRDQPQHF	TGTGCCAGCACGGAGCAGGGCAGGGATCAGCCCCAGCATTTT
.	.	TRBV6-5	TRBJ2-2	CASSWGPNTGELFF	TGTGCCAGCAGCTGGGGGCCGAACACCGGGGAGCTGTTTTTT
.	TRBD1	TRBV4-2	TRBJ1-1	CASSQDPRGGTEAFF	TGTGCCAGCAGCCAAGATCCCAGGGGGGGCACTGAAGCTTTCTTT
.	.	TRBV5-6	TRBJ1-1	CASSLVLNTEAFF	TGTGCCAGCAGCTTGGTGTTGAACACTGAAGCTTTCTTT
.	.	TRBV6-1	TRBJ1-2	CASSEFPGLNYGYTF	TGTGCCAGCAGTGAATTCCCGGGGTTAAACTATGGCTACACCTTC
.	.	TRBV5-4	TRBJ2-5	CASSLATGGETQYF	TGTGCCAGCAGCTTGGCAACGGGTGGGGAGACCCAGTACTTC
.	.	TRBV25-1	TRBJ2-1	CASSVFEDTEQFF	TGTGCCAGCAGTGTTTTTGAGGACACTGAGCAGTTCTTC
.	.	TRBV14	TRBJ1-1	CASSQDPYRVPEAFF	TGTGCCAGCAGCCAAGACCCCTACAGGGTCCCTGAAGCTTTCTTT
once	TRBD2	TRBV19	TRBJ2-1	CASSMVAGGNEQFF	TGTGCCAGTAGTATGGTAGCGGGGGGAAATGAGCAGTTCTTC
.	.	TRBV20-1	TRBJ1-3	CSAWAGNTIYF	TGCAGTGCCTGGGCTGGAAACACCATATATTTT
few	.	TRBV5-1	TRBJ1-6	CASSPDRTNSPLHF	TGCGCCAGCAGCCCTGACAGAACTAATTCACCCCTCCACTTT
.	.	TRBV30	TRBJ1-2	CAWSVDSLYGYTF	TGTGCCTGGAGTGTGGACAGCCTCTATGGCTACACCTTC
.	TRBD1	TRBV7-3	TRBJ1-5	CASSSPGQGPLGNQPQHF	TGTGCCAGCAGCTCGCCGGGACAGGGGCCCTTGGGCAATCAGCCCCAGCATTTT
.	.	TRBV6-5	TRBJ2-3	CASSSRDGRGDTQYF	TGTGCCAGCAGTTCCCGGGACGGAAGGGGAGATACGCAGTATTTT
.	.	TRBV7-9	TRBJ1-1	CASSPGYTGNTEAFF	TGTGCCAGCAGCCCAGGGTATACCGGGAACACTGAAGCTTTCTTT
.	TRBD1	TRBV30	TRBJ1-5	CAWSVSRGDQPQHF	TGTGCCTGGAGTGTCTCCAGGGGGGATCAGCCCCAGCATTTT
.	.	TRBV13	TRBJ2-7	CASSLARGGDEQYF	TGTGCCAGCAGCTTAGCCAGGGGAGGCGACGAGCAGTACTTC
.	.	TRBV30	TRBJ1-1	CAWSPPTEAFF	TGTGCCTGGAGTCCCCCTACTGAAGCTTTCTTT
.	.	TRBV19	TRBJ1-1	CASKRAGLGGNTEAFF	TGTGCCAGTAAACGGGCGGGTTTAGGCGGCAACACTGAAGCTTTCTTT
few	.	TRBV5-1	TRBJ1-3	CASSLHSGNTIYF	TGCGCCAGCAGCTTGCACTCTGGAAACACCATATATTTT
.	TRBD1	TRBV30	TRBJ1-2	CAWTRGGTAPNYGYTF	TGTGCCTGGACACGAGGAGGGACAGCACCTAACTATGGCTACACCTTC
few	.	TRBV21-1	TRBJ1-6	CASSPGHYNSPLHF	TGTGCCAGCAGCCCGGGACACTATAATTCACCCCTCCACTTT